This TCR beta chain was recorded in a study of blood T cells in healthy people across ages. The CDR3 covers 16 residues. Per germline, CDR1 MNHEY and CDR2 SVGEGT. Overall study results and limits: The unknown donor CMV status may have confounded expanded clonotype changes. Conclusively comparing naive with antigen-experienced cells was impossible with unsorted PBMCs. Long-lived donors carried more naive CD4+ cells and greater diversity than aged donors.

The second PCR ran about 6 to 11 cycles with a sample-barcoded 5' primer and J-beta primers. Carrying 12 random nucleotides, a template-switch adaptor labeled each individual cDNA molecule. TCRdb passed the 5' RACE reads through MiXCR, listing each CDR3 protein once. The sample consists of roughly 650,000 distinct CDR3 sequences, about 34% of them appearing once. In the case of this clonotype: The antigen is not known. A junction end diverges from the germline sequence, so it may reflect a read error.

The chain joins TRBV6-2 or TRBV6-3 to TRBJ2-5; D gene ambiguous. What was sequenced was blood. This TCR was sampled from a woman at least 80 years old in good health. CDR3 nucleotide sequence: TGCGCCAGCAGTTACGTGGCAGCAAACTCCTACAATGAGCAGTACTTC. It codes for CASSYVAANSYNEQYF.